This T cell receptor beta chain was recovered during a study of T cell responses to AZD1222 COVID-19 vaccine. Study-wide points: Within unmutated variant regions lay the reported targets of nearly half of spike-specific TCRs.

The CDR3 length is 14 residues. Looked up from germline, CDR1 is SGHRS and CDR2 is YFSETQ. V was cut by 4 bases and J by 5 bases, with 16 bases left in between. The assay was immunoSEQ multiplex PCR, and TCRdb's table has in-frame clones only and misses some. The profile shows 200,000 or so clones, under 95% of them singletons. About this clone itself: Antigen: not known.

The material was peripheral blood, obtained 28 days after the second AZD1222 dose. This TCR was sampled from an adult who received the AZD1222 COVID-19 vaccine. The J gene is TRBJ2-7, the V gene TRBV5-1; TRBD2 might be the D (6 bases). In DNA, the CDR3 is TGCGCCAGCAGCAGAGAGACCGGGAGCGACGAGCAGTACTTC. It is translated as CASSRETGSDEQYF.